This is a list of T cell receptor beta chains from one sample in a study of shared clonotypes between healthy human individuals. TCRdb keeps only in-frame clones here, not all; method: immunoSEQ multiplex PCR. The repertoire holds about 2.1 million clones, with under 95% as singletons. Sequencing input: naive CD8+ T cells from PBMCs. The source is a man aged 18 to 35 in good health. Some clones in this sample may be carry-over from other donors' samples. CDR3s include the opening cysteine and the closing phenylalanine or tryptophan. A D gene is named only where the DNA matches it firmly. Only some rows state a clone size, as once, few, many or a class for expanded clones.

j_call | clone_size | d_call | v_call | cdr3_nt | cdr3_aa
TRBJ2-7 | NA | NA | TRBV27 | TGTGCCAGCAGTTTTACGGGACCCTACGAGCAGTACTTC | CASSFTGPYEQYF
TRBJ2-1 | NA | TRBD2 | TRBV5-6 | TGTGCCAGCAGCGAAGGACTAGCGGGATGGGGCTCCTACAATGAGCAGTTCTTC | CASSEGLAGWGSYNEQFF
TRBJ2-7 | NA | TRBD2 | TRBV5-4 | TGTGCCAGCAGCTTTAAGCGGGAGCGGGGTTACGAGCAGTACTTC | CASSFKRERGYEQYF
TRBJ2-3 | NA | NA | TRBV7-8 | TGTGCCAGCAGCTGGCGCCACGGAGATACGCAGTATTTT | CASSWRHGDTQYF
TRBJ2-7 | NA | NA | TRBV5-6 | TGTGCCAGCAGCTTGGCCTACGAGGGCTCCTACGAGCAGTACTTC | CASSLAYEGSYEQYF
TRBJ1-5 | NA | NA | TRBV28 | TGTGCCAGCAGTTTAGGGGAGTTGAATCAGCCCCAGCATTTT | CASSLGELNQPQHF
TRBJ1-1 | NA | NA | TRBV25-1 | TGTGCCAGCAGTGGACACCACACTGAAGCTTTCTTT | CASSGHHTEAFF
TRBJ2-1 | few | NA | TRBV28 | TGTGCCACCCTTGGGGATGAGCAGTTCTTC | CATLGDEQFF
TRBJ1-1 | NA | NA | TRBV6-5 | TGTGCCAGCAGTTACTCGAAGTCGGGGGCCACTGAAGCTTTCTTT | CASSYSKSGATEAFF
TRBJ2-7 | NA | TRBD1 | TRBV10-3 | TGTGCCATCAGATCTCCGGGACAGTACGAGCAGTACTTC | CAIRSPGQYEQYF
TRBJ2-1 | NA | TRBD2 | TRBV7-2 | TGTGCCAGCAGCTCCCGACTAGCGGGGTACAATGAGCAGTTCTTC | CASSSRLAGYNEQFF
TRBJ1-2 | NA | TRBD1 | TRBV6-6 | TGTGCCAGCAGATCACGGGACAGGGCCCAATATGGCTACACCTTC | CASRSRDRAQYGYTF
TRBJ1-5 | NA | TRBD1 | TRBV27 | TGTGCCAGCAGTCTCAGGGGGCGTAGCAATCAGCCCCAGCATTTT | CASSLRGRSNQPQHF
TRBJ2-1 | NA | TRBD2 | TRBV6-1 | TGTGCCAGCAGTGCCCTACTAGCGGGGCACTACTACAATGAGCAGTTCTTC | CASSALLAGHYYNEQFF
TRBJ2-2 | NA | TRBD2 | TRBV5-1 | TGCGCCAGCAGCGGAACCCATGGACTAGCGGGCCCTCCGGTCACCGGGGAGCTGTTTTTT | CASSGTHGLAGPPVTGELFF
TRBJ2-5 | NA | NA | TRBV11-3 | TGTGCCAGCAGCTTATGGGTGCAGGAGACCCAGTACTTC | CASSLWVQETQYF
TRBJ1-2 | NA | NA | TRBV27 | TGTGCCAGCAGTCCATCGACCGGGGAAGCTAACTATGGCTACACCTTC | CASSPSTGEANYGYTF
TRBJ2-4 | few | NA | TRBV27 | TGTGCCAGTTCGGGCTGGGCAGGAGGAAACATTCAGTACTTC | CASSGWAGGNIQYF
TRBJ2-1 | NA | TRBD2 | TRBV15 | TGTGCCACCAGAAGGACTAGCGGCAATGAGCAGTTCTTC | CATRRTSGNEQFF
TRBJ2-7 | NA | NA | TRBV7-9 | TGTGCCAGCAGCTCCCTCCCGGGACTGTCCTTAGTGGAGCAGTACTTC | CASSSLPGLSLVEQYF
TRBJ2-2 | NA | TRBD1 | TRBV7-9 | TGTGCCAGCAGCTTAGGGCGACAGGGCCCCGGGGAGCTGTTTTTT | CASSLGRQGPGELFF
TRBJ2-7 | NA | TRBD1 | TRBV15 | TGTGCCACCAGCAGGCCCATGACAGGGGGGACCTCCTACGAGCAGTACTTC | CATSRPMTGGTSYEQYF
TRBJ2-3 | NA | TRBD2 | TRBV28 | TGTGCCAGCAGTTTCCGGGGGAGGGACACAGATACGCAGTATTTT | CASSFRGRDTDTQYF
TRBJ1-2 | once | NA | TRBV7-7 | TGTGCCAGCAGCCCCCTCTCAGGGGAGAGAGGCGGCTACACCTTC | CASSPLSGERGGYTF
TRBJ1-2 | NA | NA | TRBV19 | TGTGCCAGTAGTATGGACAGAAATGGCTACACCTTC | CASSMDRNGYTF
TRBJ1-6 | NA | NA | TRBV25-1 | TGTGCCAGCAGTACCTGGGACCGTATGACACCCCTCCACTTT | CASSTWDRMTPLHF
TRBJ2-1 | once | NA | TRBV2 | TGTGCCAGCAGTGAAGTACAGGGTCGACACGATGAGCAGTTCTTC | CASSEVQGRHDEQFF
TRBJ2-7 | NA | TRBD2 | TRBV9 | TGTGCCAGCAGCGCGGGAGGAGGGATCACCTACGAGCAGTACTTC | CASSAGGGITYEQYF
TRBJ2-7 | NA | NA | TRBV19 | TGTGCCAGTAGTAACTCCGGGCCGGCCTACGAGCAGTACTTC | CASSNSGPAYEQYF
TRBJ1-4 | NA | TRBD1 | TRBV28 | TGTGCCAGCACCCCTCACCTCCAGGGGGGTCATGAAAAACTGTTTTTT | CASTPHLQGGHEKLFF
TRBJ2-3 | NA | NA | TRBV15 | TGTGCCACCAGCCCCAGCCGATCTAGCACAGATACGCAGTATTTT | CATSPSRSSTDTQYF
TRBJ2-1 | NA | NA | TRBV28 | TGTGCCAGCATTCCGGAGAGCTCCTACAATGAGCAGTTCTTC | CASIPESSYNEQFF
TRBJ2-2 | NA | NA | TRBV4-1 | TGCGCCAGCAGCCATAACCTAGCCGTATACGGGGAGCTGTTTTTT | CASSHNLAVYGELFF
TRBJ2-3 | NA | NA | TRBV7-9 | TGTGCCAGCGCCCCCCTGGGACCCTTTACAGATACGCAGTATTTT | CASAPLGPFTDTQYF
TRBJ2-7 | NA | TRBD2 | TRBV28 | TGTGCCAGCAGTTTTAACGGGGGGGACTACGAGCAGTACTTC | CASSFNGGDYEQYF
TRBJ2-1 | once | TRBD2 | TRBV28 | TGTGCCAGTGGCGGGAGAGGCTACAATGAGCAGTTCTTC | CASGGRGYNEQFF
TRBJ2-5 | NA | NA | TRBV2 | TGTGCCAGCAATCCCGGACAGTCTTACCAAGAGACCCAGTACTTC | CASNPGQSYQETQYF
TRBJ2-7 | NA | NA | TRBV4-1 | TGCGCCAGCAGCCAAGGTTCCTACGAGCAGTACTTC | CASSQGSYEQYF
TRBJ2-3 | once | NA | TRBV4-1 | TGCGCCAGCAGCCAAGTATCCCCGTACACAGATACGCAGTATTTT | CASSQVSPYTDTQYF
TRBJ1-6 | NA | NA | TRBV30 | TGTGCCTGGAGTGTTCAGGGTAATTCACCCCTCCACTTT | CAWSVQGNSPLHF
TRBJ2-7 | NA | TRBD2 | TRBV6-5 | TGTGCCAGCAGTTACTCGACCGGGAGGGAATACGAGCAGTACTTC | CASSYSTGREYEQYF
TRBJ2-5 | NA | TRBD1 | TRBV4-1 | TGCGCCAGCAGCCCCGGACAGGGGGAGACCCAGTACTTC | CASSPGQGETQYF
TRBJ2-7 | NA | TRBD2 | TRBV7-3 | TGTGCCAGCAGCTTATCGGGTTCTAGCGGCGACGAGCAGTACTTC | CASSLSGSSGDEQYF
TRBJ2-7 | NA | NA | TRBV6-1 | TGTGCCAGCAGTGACCCGACCGGGGACCGCGAGTTCTACGAGCAGTACTTC | CASSDPTGDREFYEQYF
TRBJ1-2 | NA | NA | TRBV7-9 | TGTGCCAGCAGCTCGTCCCCACCGGGCTACACCTTC | CASSSSPPGYTF
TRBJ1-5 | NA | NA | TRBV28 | TGTGCCAGCAGTTCCCCTCCCTCCTTGCTGAATAGCAATCAGCCCCAGCATTTT | CASSSPPSLLNSNQPQHF
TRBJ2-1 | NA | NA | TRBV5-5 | TGTGCCAGCAGCCCCATCGTCCGGTCCCGCTCCTACAATGAGCAGTTCTTC | CASSPIVRSRSYNEQFF
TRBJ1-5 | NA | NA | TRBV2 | TGTGCCAGCAGTGATCTTGGGGTGCGGCAGCCCCAGCATTTT | CASSDLGVRQPQHF
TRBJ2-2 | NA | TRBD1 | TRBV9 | TGTGCCAGCAGCGTCCGACAGGGAGCTGGCACCGGGGAGCTGTTTTTT | CASSVRQGAGTGELFF